Presented here are 21 T cell receptor beta chains from one specimen sequenced in a study of cytomegalovirus exposure and HLA in healthy donors. Primers included in the PCR were 60 Vbeta and 13 Jbeta primers. The data were produced by immunoSEQ multiplex PCR, yet TCRdb's version contains in-frame clones alone and is incomplete. There are 60,000 to 75,000 clones in the sample, with approximately 3.9% held by the top ten. Sequenced material: PBMCs. All receptors derive from a female donor in good health and CMV-seropositive.

The rearrangement joins TRBV19 to TRBJ2-1; 8 bases match TRBD1. With 1 base clipped from V and 5 bases from J, the junction kept 4 bases outside the gene matches. CDR1 and CDR2 from the germline V gene are LNHDA and SQIVND (reference sequence). The CDR3 contains 15 residues. The CDR3 region is CASSIGQGSDNEQFF. Written as DNA, the CDR3 is TGTGCCAGTAGTATAGGACAGGGGTCGGACAATGAGCAGTTCTTC.

V gene TRBV18 combines with J gene TRBJ1-1; 10 bases are shared with TRBD1. CDR1 and CDR2 from the germline V gene are KGHSH and LQKENI. After removal of 4 bases from V and 11 bases from J, the junction contained 16 bases not matched to a gene. CDR3 length: 16 residues. CDR3 sequence: CASSHALVTGTGDAFF. The CDR3 DNA reads as TGTGCCAGCTCACACGCACTCGTCACCGGGACAGGGGATGCTTTCTTT. Based on the CDR3 plus reference TRBV18 and TRBJ1-1, the full variable domain is NAGVMQNPRHLVRRRGQEARLRCSPMKGHSHVYWYRQLPEEGLKFMVYLQKENIIDESGMPKERFSAEFPKEGPSILRIQQVVRGDSAAYFCASSHALVTGTGDAFFGQGTRLTVV.

The chain has TRBV5-1 and TRBJ2-3, with TRBD1 identical over 10 bases. Germline V CDR1 and CDR2: SGHRS, YFSETQ. The V gene end was trimmed by 4 bases and the J gene end by 6 bases; junction bases not matched to a gene: 11. The CDR3 contains 16 residues. DNA for the CDR3: TGCGCCAGCAGCCCGGGGGACAGGGGAGAGGTGGATACGCAGTATTTT. This sequence encodes CASSPGDRGEVDTQYF. The full variable domain, completed using reference TRBV5-1 and TRBJ2-3, is KAGVTQTPRYLIKTRGQQVTLSCSPISGHRSVSWYQQTPGQGLQFLFEYFSETQRNKGNFPGRFSGRQFSNSRSEMNVSTLELGDSALYLCASSPGDRGEVDTQYFGPGTRLTVL.

CDR3 region: CASSERRDSTGEPQHF. CDR3 DNA: TGTGCCAGCAGTGAAAGGAGGGATTCTACCGGGGAGCCCCAGCATTTT. The chain couples TRBV6-1 to TRBJ1-5; no clear D gene. Germline loops: CDR1 MNHNS, CDR2 SASEGT. This CDR3 region has 16 residues. V lost 2 bases and J 8 bases, leaving 19 bases between the germline ends.

The chain is built from TRBV11-3 and TRBJ1-1; D perhaps matches TRBD1 (6 bases). The CDR3 length is 15 residues. Trimming stripped 2 bases from V and 4 bases from J, with 14 bases between. The V gene's germline CDR1 is SGHNT and CDR2 YENEEA. Here the CDR3 DNA reads TGTGCCAGCAGCTTACCAGGGGTTGTGACCACTGAAGCTTTCTTT. Amino acid sequence: CASSLPGVVTTEAFF.

This chain connects TRBV18 to TRBJ1-5; 7 bases line up with TRBD1. Germline loops: CDR1 KGHSH, CDR2 LQKENI. The CDR3 extends over 16 amino acids. With V trimmed by 0 bases and J by 4 bases, 6 bases remained unmatched. The CDR3 DNA reads TGTGCCAGCTCACCACCGGGCAGGGGGGAGAATCAGCCCCAGCATTTT. Amino acids: CASSPPGRGENQPQHF.

The chain combines TRBV18 with TRBJ2-7; 7 positions match TRBD1. Germline V gives CDR1 KGHSH, CDR2 LQKENI. This CDR3 has 14 residues. Trimming cost V 4 bases and J 4 bases; bases outside gene matches: 7. For the CDR3, the DNA is TGTGCCAGCTCACGGGAAAGGGGACAGTACGAGCAGTACTTC. The encoded protein is CASSRERGQYEQYF.

The genes are TRBV4-2 and TRBJ2-7; 8 bases map to TRBD2. Per the germline V gene, CDR1 is LGHNA and CDR2 is YNFKEQ. The junction had 9 bases not matched to a gene; V was cut back by 5 bases and J by 0 bases. The CDR3 has 16 amino acids. The CDR3 nucleotides read TGTGCCAGCAGCGTCTATTCGGGGGGGAGCTCCTACGAGCAGTACTTC. Its translation is CASSVYSGGSSYEQYF.

The gene calls are TRBV7-3 and TRBJ2-3, with D possibly TRBD2 on 6 matching bases. CDR3 length: 13 residues. Germline V gene data show CDR1 as SGHTA and CDR2 as FQGTGA. V was trimmed by 8 bases and J by 3 bases, leaving 12 bases between them. CDR3: CASGGWSTDTQYF. As DNA, the CDR3 is TGTGCCAGCGGGGGGTGGTCTACAGATACGCAGTATTTT.

The chain links TRBV18 to TRBJ2-7; weak D call: TRBD1 (5 bases). Trimming pared 3 bases from V and 3 bases from J, leaving 9 bases between. The germline V gene encodes CDR1 KGHSH and CDR2 LQKENI. There are 13 residues in the CDR3. The CDR3 region has the DNA TGTGCCAGCTCACCCCTAGACAGCTACGAGCAGTACTTC. Translation gives CASSPLDSYEQYF. Supplemented by reference TRBV18 and TRBJ2-7, the full variable domain reads NAGVMQNPRHLVRRRGQEARLRCSPMKGHSHVYWYRQLPEEGLKFMVYLQKENIIDESGMPKERFSAEFPKEGPSILRIQQVVRGDSAAYFCASSPLDSYEQYFGPGTRLTVT.

V and J are TRBV12-5 and TRBJ2-7; D gene uncertain. CDR3 length equals 14 residues. The V end was cut by 2 bases, the J end by 1 base, with 9 bases between. The germline gives CDR1 LGHNT, CDR2 FRNRAP. Here the CDR3 reads CASGLPGPSYEQYF. In DNA form, the CDR3 reads TGTGCTAGTGGTTTGCCTGGGCCTTCCTACGAGCAGTACTTC.

The V call is TRBV27, the J call TRBJ1-2; no definite D call. V lost 4 bases and J 2 bases, leaving 23 bases between the germline ends. The germline gives CDR1 MNHEY, CDR2 SMNVEV (reference sequence). The CDR3 has 18 amino acids. Written as DNA, the CDR3 is TGTGCCAGCAGTTCACTGTCACCTAGACTCACGCTAAACTATGGCTACACCTTC. This translates into CASSSLSPRLTLNYGYTF.

V usage is TRBV2 and J usage is TRBJ2-2; D gene unclear. The V and J ends lost 3 bases and 2 bases respectively, with 10 bases between them. Germline V gene sequence: CDR1 SNHLY, CDR2 FYNNEI. The CDR3 runs to 15 residues. The CDR3, as DNA: TGTGCCAGCAGTGAGTTGGGCGTCAACACCGGGGAGCTGTTTTTT. Its protein is CASSELGVNTGELFF. Variable domain in full (rest from reference TRBV2 and TRBJ2-2): EPEVTQTPSHQVTQMGQEVILRCVPISNHLYFYWYRQILGQKVEFLVSFYNNEISEKSEIFDDQFSVERPDGSNFTLKIRSTKLEDSAMYFCASSELGVNTGELFFGEGSRLTVL.

The chain links TRBV18 to TRBJ2-7; 10 nucleotides align to TRBD1. V shed 2 bases, J shed 4 bases, and the junction held 8 bases outside the gene matches. CDR3 length: 16 amino acids. Looked up from germline, CDR1 is KGHSH and CDR2 is LQKENI. DNA of the CDR3: TGTGCCAGCTCACCAAGAAGGACAGGGGGTATGTACGAGCAGTACTTC. Translated: CASSPRRTGGMYEQYF.

The chain combines TRBV28 with TRBJ2-7, with TRBD2 identical over 7 bases. There are 14 residues in the CDR3. The J segment lost 3 bases and the V segment lost 6 bases, leaving 8 bases of the junction unmatched. CDR1 is MDHEN, CDR2 SYDVKM, per germline. The CDR3 sequence: CASRTAGPVYEQYF. The CDR3 DNA is TGTGCCAGCAGAACAGCGGGACCAGTCTACGAGCAGTACTTC.

Remarks on this clone: Other DNA sequences in the sample encode the same CDR3. In DNA, the CDR3 is TGCGCCAGCAGCTTGGAGGGGCAGGGCACAGATACGCAGTATTTT. Amino acid sequence: CASSLEGQGTDTQYF. The chain joins TRBV5-1 to TRBJ2-3; TRBD1 is a possible D gene (5 bases). Trimming removed 0 bases from V and 1 base from J, with 9 bases in between. Per germline, CDR1 SGHRS and CDR2 YFSETQ. The CDR3 runs to 15 residues.

The CDR3 sequence: CASKVGRSGFGNQPQHF. As DNA, the CDR3 is TGTGCCAGTAAGGTTGGGAGATCTGGTTTCGGCAATCAGCCCCAGCATTTT. The chain joins TRBV19 to TRBJ1-5; D gene uncertain. Trimming cost V 7 bases and J 2 bases, with 21 bases left between them. CDR1 is LNHDA and CDR2 is SQIVND in the germline V gene (reference sequence). The CDR3 length is 17 residues.

J is TRBJ2-7 and V is TRBV6-5, with TRBD2 matching over 9 bases. This CDR3 has 15 residues. CDR1 is MNHEY, CDR2 SVGAGI, per germline. V shed 5 bases and J 0 bases; nucleotides not matched to a gene: 5. The CDR3 DNA sequence: TGTGCCAGCAGTCCCCTGACTAGCGGCTCCTACGAGCAGTACTTC. It is translated as CASSPLTSGSYEQYF.

The V gene is TRBV6-5, the J gene TRBJ2-7; 9 nucleotides agree with TRBD1. Trimming at V came to 5 bases and at J to 3 bases, leaving 8 bases not matched to a gene. The germline gives CDR1 MNHEY, CDR2 SVGAGI. This CDR3 contains 15 residues. Here the CDR3 reads CASSLDRGALYEQYF. In DNA, the CDR3 is TGTGCCAGCAGTCTTGACAGGGGGGCCCTCTACGAGCAGTACTTC.

The chain links TRBV5-1 to TRBJ2-1; 7 bases align to TRBD2. The CDR3 has 15 residues. Germline V gene data show CDR1 as SGHRS and CDR2 as YFSETQ. V shed 5 bases and J 0 bases; nucleotides not matched to a gene: 5. The CDR3 DNA sequence: TGCGCCAGCAGTTCCGGGACTAACTCCTACAATGAGCAGTTCTTC. Amino acid sequence: CASSSGTNSYNEQFF. Combining the CDR3 with reference TRBV5-1 and TRBJ2-1 gives the whole variable domain KAGVTQTPRYLIKTRGQQVTLSCSPISGHRSVSWYQQTPGQGLQFLFEYFSETQRNKGNFPGRFSGRQFSNSRSEMNVSTLELGDSALYLCASSSGTNSYNEQFFGPGTRLTVL.

The genes are TRBV2 and TRBJ1-2, with D unresolved. Between the trimmed V and J ends, which lost 0 bases and 7 bases, there was a span of 12 bases. This CDR3 has 14 amino acids. The V gene's germline CDR1 is SNHLY and CDR2 FYNNEI. Here the CDR3 reads CASSEARQSFGYTF. As DNA, the CDR3 is TGTGCCAGCAGTGAAGCGCGGCAATCATTTGGCTACACCTTC.